A single sample gave rise to the 11 T cell receptor beta chains below, sequenced in a study of T cells in Graves' hyperthyroidism and ophthalmopathy. Regions amplified from RNA transcripts were the TCR beta CDR3 regions. HTBI primers drove first-round RT-PCR of the TCR CDR3. TCRdb ran MiXCR on the multiplex PCR reads and lists one entry per CDR3 protein. The top ten clones hold less than 20% of a sample with around 480,000 distinct CDR3 sequences, about an eighth of them seen once. The material sequenced was blood. Every receptor here comes from a woman aged 18-29 years with Graves' hyperthyroidism.

This clonotype was counted ten times or more. The V and J genes are TRBV2 and TRBJ2-6; the match to TRBD1 covers 7 bases. This CDR3 comprises 17 residues. In germline, CDR1 is SNHLY, CDR2 FYNNEI. The junction had 11 bases not matched to a gene; V was cut back by 7 bases and J by 2 bases. CDR3: CASKGPGGVPGANVLTF. The DNA for the CDR3 is TGTGCCAGCAAGGGGCCAGGGGGTGTCCCTGGGGCCAACGTCCTGACTTTC.

This clonotype was counted at least ten times. The chain combines TRBV2 with TRBJ2-1, with D perhaps matching TRBD2 (7 bases). The V gene's germline CDR1 is SNHLY and CDR2 FYNNEI. With 6 bases removed from V and 5 bases from J, the gap between germline ends came to 17 bases. CDR3 size: 15 residues. CDR3: CASRAGRGIDNEQFF. The CDR3, as DNA: TGTGCCAGCAGGGCGGGGAGGGGGATTGACAATGAGCAGTTCTTC.

This clonotype was observed many times. The V gene is TRBV27, the J gene TRBJ1-6; the D gene is possibly TRBD1 (6 bases). The CDR3 spans 16 residues. Per the germline V gene, CDR1 is MNHEY and CDR2 is SMNVEV (reference sequence). The V end was cut by 2 bases, the J end by 5 bases, with 13 bases between. The CDR3: CASSLRGVGNNSPLHF. CDR3 nucleotide sequence: TGTGCCAGCAGTTTAAGGGGGGTTGGTAATAATTCACCCCTCCACTTT.

This clonotype was seen ten or more times. The chain uses TRBV10-2 and TRBJ2-1; possible D gene TRBD1, 6 bases. V shed 2 bases and J shed 3 bases, with 14 bases lying between them. In germline, CDR1 is WSHSY, CDR2 SAAADI. The CDR3 is 16 amino acids. The CDR3 DNA reads as TGCGCCAGCAGTGAGCCAGGGGCCCTCTTCTACAATGAGCAGTTCTTC. This sequence encodes CASSEPGALFYNEQFF.

At least ten counts were recorded for this clonotype. V is TRBV3-1 and J is TRBJ1-2; no reliable D call. The CDR3 has 13 amino acids. Trimming took off 9 bases at V and 0 bases at J, with 11 bases between the two ends. Germline CDR1 reads LGHDT; CDR2 reads YNNKEL (reference sequence). The CDR3 here is CASTTHPNYGYTF. The CDR3, as DNA: TGTGCCAGTACGACACATCCTAACTATGGCTACACCTTC.

V usage is TRBV5-5 and J usage is TRBJ2-5; maybe TRBD1 (6 bases). This CDR3 region has 13 residues. V was clipped by 0 bases and J by 5 bases, with 8 bases between them. Germline CDR1 SGHKS, CDR2 YYEKEE (reference sequence). CDR3 amino acids: CASSLDRVETQYF. The CDR3 region has the DNA TGTGCCAGCAGCTTGGACAGGGTGGAGACCCAGTACTTC.

Many counts were recorded for this clonotype. The V call is TRBV2, the J call TRBJ2-5; D not certain. The germline gives CDR1 SNHLY, CDR2 FYNNEI. V was clipped by 6 bases and J by 2 bases, with 7 bases between them. This CDR3 is 12 amino acids long. CDR3 region: CASRALQETQYF. DNA for the CDR3: TGTGCCAGCAGGGCCCTGCAAGAGACCCAGTACTTC.

The CDR3 loop is CASSGTGDRPQHF. The CDR3, as DNA: TGTGCCAGCAGTGGTACAGGGGATCGGCCCCAGCATTTT. This rearrangement joins TRBV6-1 to TRBJ1-5, with 7 bases lining up with TRBD1. Germline CDR1 MNHNS, CDR2 SASEGT. The CDR3 sequence is 13 residues long. The V gene end was trimmed by 4 bases and the J gene end by 9 bases; junction bases not matched to a gene: 6.

The V and J genes are TRBV29-1 and TRBJ1-3; 7 nucleotides align to TRBD1. Germline V gives CDR1 SQVTM, CDR2 ANQGSEA. Trimming cost V 6 bases and J 4 bases; bases outside gene matches: 6. The CDR3 length is 13 residues. CDR3 in DNA: TGCAGCGTCGACAGGGTATCCGGAAACACCATATATTTT. Amino acid sequence: CSVDRVSGNTIYF. Variable domain in full (rest from reference TRBV29-1 and TRBJ1-3): SAVISQKPSRDICQRGTSLTIQCQVDSQVTMMFWYRQQPGQSLTLIATANQGSEATYESGFVIDKFPISRPNLTFSTLTVSNMSPEDSSIYLCSVDRVSGNTIYFGEGSWLTVV.

In its sample, this clonotype was seen many times. The genes are TRBV7-3 and TRBJ2-1; 9 bases line up with TRBD2. Per the germline V gene, CDR1 is SGHTA and CDR2 is FQGTGA. V shed 5 bases and J 7 bases; nucleotides not matched to a gene: 3. The CDR3 is 13 amino acids. CDR3 sequence (DNA): TGTGCCAGCAGCGTAAGCGGGAGGAATGAGCAGTTCTTC. Encoded protein: CASSVSGRNEQFF.

The sample holds a few counts of this clonotype. This chain connects TRBV12-5 to TRBJ2-1, with TRBD2 identical over 8 bases. V shed 6 bases, J shed 10 bases, and the junction held 5 bases outside the gene matches. Looked up from germline, CDR1 is LGHNT and CDR2 is FRNRAP. This CDR3 is built from 12 residues. This CDR3 is CASGQGLVEQFF. In nucleotides, the CDR3 is TGTGCTAGTGGCCAGGGACTAGTGGAGCAGTTCTTC.